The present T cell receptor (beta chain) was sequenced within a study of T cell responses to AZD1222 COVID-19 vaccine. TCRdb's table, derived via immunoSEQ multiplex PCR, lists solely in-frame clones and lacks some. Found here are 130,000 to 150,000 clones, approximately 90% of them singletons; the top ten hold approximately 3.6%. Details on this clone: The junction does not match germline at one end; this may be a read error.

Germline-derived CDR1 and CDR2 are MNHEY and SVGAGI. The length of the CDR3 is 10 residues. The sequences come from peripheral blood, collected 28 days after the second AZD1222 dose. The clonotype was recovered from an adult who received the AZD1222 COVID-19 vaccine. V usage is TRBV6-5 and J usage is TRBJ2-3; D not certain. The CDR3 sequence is CASTKKLSIF. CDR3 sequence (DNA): TGTGCCAGCACCAAGAAACTCAGTATTTTT.